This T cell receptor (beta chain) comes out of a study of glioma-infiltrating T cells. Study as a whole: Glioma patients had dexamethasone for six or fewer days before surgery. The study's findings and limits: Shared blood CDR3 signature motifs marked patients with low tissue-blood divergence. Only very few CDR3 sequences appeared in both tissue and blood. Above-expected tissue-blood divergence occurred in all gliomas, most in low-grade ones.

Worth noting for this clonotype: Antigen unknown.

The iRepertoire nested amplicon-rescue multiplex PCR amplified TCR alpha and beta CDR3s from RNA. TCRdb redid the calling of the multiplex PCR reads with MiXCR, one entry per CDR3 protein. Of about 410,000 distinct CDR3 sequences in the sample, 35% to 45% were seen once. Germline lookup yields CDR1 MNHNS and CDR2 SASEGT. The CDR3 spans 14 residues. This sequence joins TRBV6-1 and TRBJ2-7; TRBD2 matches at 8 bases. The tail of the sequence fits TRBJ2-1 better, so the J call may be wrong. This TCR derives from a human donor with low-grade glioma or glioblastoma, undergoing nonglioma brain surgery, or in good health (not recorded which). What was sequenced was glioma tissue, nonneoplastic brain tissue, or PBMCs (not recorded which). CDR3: CAINGLAPYNEQFF. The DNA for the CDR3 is TGTGCCATCAACGGACTAGCTCCCTACAATGAGCAGTTCTTC.